These 12 T cell receptor beta chains were sequenced from one sample in a study of CD8 T cells in ankylosing spondylitis. Findings and limits, study-wide: Typical of ankylosing spondylitis blood, it appeared, was a TCR beta motif of fewer than ten highly homologous variants.

TCRdb recomputed calls from the 5' RACE reads with MiXCR, one row per CDR3 protein. The repertoire consists of under 850,000 distinct CDR3 sequences, with under 20% occurring once and the leading ten covering around a fifth. What these receptors recognize is not known. Sample: blood, either unsorted or a sorted T cell fraction (not recorded which). All receptors derive from a male donor with ankylosing spondylitis.

This clonotype was seen a handful of times. CDR3: CASSLFGQGPSGANVLTF. DNA for the CDR3: TGTGCCAGCAGCTTATTTGGGCAGGGGCCTTCTGGGGCCAACGTCCTGACTTTC. The chain uses TRBV11-1 and TRBJ2-6, with TRBD1 as a possible D gene (6 bases). Trimming took off 2 bases at V and 1 base at J, with 15 bases between the two ends. Germline CDR1 and CDR2: SGHAT and FQDESV (reference sequence). The CDR3 runs to 18 residues.

The chain couples TRBV20-1 to TRBJ1-5; 7 positions agree with TRBD1. Germline trimming cut 5 bases from V and 1 base from J; bases unmatched to any gene: 5. The germline CDR1 and CDR2 sequences are DFQATT and SNEGSKA (reference sequence). The CDR3 extends over 14 amino acids. The CDR3 DNA reads as TGCAGTGCTGCCCGGGACAGAAGCAATCAGCCCCAGCATTTT. It codes for CSAARDRSNQPQHF.

Ten or more counts support this clonotype. V and J are TRBV27 and TRBJ2-2; possibly TRBD1 or TRBD2 for D (7 bases each). Germline V gene lookup returns CDR1 MNHEY and CDR2 SMNVEV (reference sequence). CDR3 size: 13 residues. Trimming pared 6 bases from V and 7 bases from J, leaving 12 bases between. CDR3 sequence: CASSPGGVGELFF. The CDR3 bases are TGTGCCAGCAGCCCAGGGGGGGTCGGGGAGCTGTTTTTT.

The chain recombines TRBV18 with TRBJ2-5, with D perhaps matching TRBD1 (5 bases). Germline CDR1 reads KGHSH; CDR2 reads LQKENI. The CDR3 runs 16 residues. The germline V and J ends were trimmed by 2 bases and 1 base, with 14 bases remaining between them. CDR3: CASSPGIKQGQETQYF. The DNA of the CDR3 is TGTGCCAGCTCACCAGGGATTAAGCAGGGCCAAGAGACCCAGTACTTC.

The J gene is TRBJ1-5, the V gene TRBV29-1, with TRBD1 as a possible D gene (5 bases). Deletions cut 5 bases from V and 0 bases from J, with 11 bases between. The CDR3 consists of 14 residues. Germline CDR1 reads SQVTM; CDR2 reads ANQGSEA. Here the CDR3 reads CSVQAGSSNQPQHF. DNA of the CDR3: TGCAGCGTTCAGGCAGGGAGTAGCAATCAGCCCCAGCATTTT. The variable domain in full, completed from reference TRBV29-1 and TRBJ1-5, reads SAVISQKPSRDICQRGTSLTIQCQVDSQVTMMFWYRQQPGQSLTLIATANQGSEATYESGFVIDKFPISRPNLTFSTLTVSNMSPEDSSIYLCSVQAGSSNQPQHFGDGTRLSIL.

This clonotype occurred a few times. V gene TRBV9 combines with J gene TRBJ2-3; D is perhaps TRBD2 (7 bases). Trimming shortened V by 1 base and J by 2 bases, and 11 bases separated the two germline ends. The CDR3 contains 15 residues. Germline loops: CDR1 SGDLS, CDR2 YYNGEE. The CDR3 region has the DNA TGTGCCAGCAGCGTACGGGGGGCCCTCACAGATACGCAGTATTTT. Protein: CASSVRGALTDTQYF.

This chain links TRBV12-3 or TRBV12-4 with TRBJ2-5; 14 nucleotides align to TRBD2. The CDR3 runs to 17 residues. V shed 0 bases and J 7 bases; nucleotides not matched to a gene: 7. Here the CDR3 DNA reads TGTGCCAGCAGTTTAGCTGGGACTAGCGGGGGACATTGGACCCAGTACTTC. Translated: CASSLAGTSGGHWTQYF.

This clonotype was observed a single time. J is TRBJ2-3 and V is TRBV4-3; 12 bases map to TRBD1. The CDR3 has 17 amino acids. With 0 bases clipped from V and 7 bases from J, the junction kept 8 bases outside the gene matches. Germline assignment: CDR1 LGHNA and CDR2 YSLEER. As DNA, the CDR3 is TGCGCCAGCAGCCAAGATCCCCGGGGACAGGGGGCGAATACGCAGTATTTT. Its protein is CASSQDPRGQGANTQYF.

This clonotype was observed a few times. This rearrangement joins TRBV7-3 to TRBJ2-2; 10 positions match TRBD1. V was clipped by 2 bases and J by 0 bases; unmatched bases: 6. This CDR3 region has 18 residues. From germline, CDR1 is SGHTA and CDR2 FQGTGA. The CDR3 bases are TGTGCCAGCAGCTTACCCCCGGGACAGGGGACGAACACCGGGGAGCTGTTTTTT. Translated, it gives CASSLPPGQGTNTGELFF.

The genes are TRBV3-1 and TRBJ2-7, with D unclear. The V and J ends lost 2 bases and 4 bases respectively, with 6 bases between them. This CDR3 region has 12 residues. The germline gives CDR1 LGHDT, CDR2 YNNKEL (reference sequence). The CDR3 loop is CASSQLQYEQYF. As DNA, the CDR3 is TGTGCCAGCAGCCAATTACAATACGAGCAGTACTTC.

This chain joins TRBV11-2 and TRBJ2-1, with D maybe TRBD2 (5 bases). V was shortened by 1 base and J by 0 bases, with 19 bases between the two germline ends. The CDR3 has 19 amino acids. CDR1 and CDR2 (germline): SGHAT, FQNNGV. The CDR3 region has the DNA TGTGCCAGCAGCTTAGGATTTAGTACCGGGAAGAGCTCCTACAATGAGCAGTTCTTC. It codes for CASSLGFSTGKSSYNEQFF.

The V gene is TRBV20-1, the J gene TRBJ1-4, with D perhaps TRBD1 (6 bases). Deletions cut 3 bases from V and 8 bases from J, with 13 bases between. This CDR3 has 13 amino acids. CDR1 and CDR2 (germline): DFQATT, SNEGSKA (reference sequence). CDR3 DNA sequence: TGCAGTGCTAGGTGGGGGGCGGAGGAAAAACTGTTTTTT. Protein sequence: CSARWGAEEKLFF.